In this sample, the clone carrying this T cell receptor beta chain turned up a few times. Per the original methods: Using reference gene primer amplification, nucleated cell counts were estimated. Sequencing used immunoSEQ multiplex PCR; TCRdb keeps in-frame clones, though not all of them. Clone size and the V and J calls come from that table; the DNA yielded D and trimming. Here the sample spans 65,000 to 85,000 clones, approximately 87% being singletons. These data originate in a study of blood T cell repertoires in COVID-19. Study summary: COVID-19 samples from acute and convalescent phases originated in the United States, Italy and Spain. T cells, B-cell-depleted T cells, or PBMCs provided the cDNA or gDNA that served as material.

From germline, CDR1 is MNHEY and CDR2 SVGEGT. V was cut by 2 bases and J by 8 bases, with 6 bases left in between. The CDR3 is 11 residues long. This sequence originates from a man aged 50 to 59 with active COVID-19. The sequencing sample was made of peripheral blood. This chain uses TRBV6-2 or TRBV6-3 with TRBJ1-2, with D unresolved. The CDR3 sequence: CASSYGQGYTF. Here the CDR3 DNA reads TGTGCCAGCAGTTACGGCCAGGGCTACACCTTC.